The sequence of this TCR beta chain was determined in a study of memory CD4+ T cells and cytomegalovirus serostatus. Of note for this clone: Its specificity is not known.

The length of the CDR3 is 15 residues. Trimming cost V 0 bases and J 3 bases; bases outside gene matches: 5. Germline assignment: CDR1 KGHSH and CDR2 LQKENI. Single viable CD3+CD4+CD8-CD45RO+ cells were sorted as the memory CD4+ T cells. Positive selection with CD4 microbeads enriched total CD4+ T cells. Study conclusions and caveats: Of 150 to 200 reported CMV TCRbeta sequences, about 67 were found in memory CD4+ repertoires. The CMV-associated TCR signature appears largely within the CD4+ memory repertoire.

TCRdb's table, derived via immunoSEQ multiplex PCR, lists solely in-frame clones and lacks some. The table includes 60,000 or so clones, under 90% detected once. Material for sequencing was memory CD4+ T cells from blood. This chain joins TRBV18 and TRBJ2-7, with 7 bases lining up with TRBD1. The TCR originated in an adult in good health and CMV-seronegative. Some clones in this sample may be carry-over from other donors' samples. The CDR3 DNA reads as TGTGCCAGCTCACCACCGCAGGGGGTTAGCTACGAGCAGTACTTC. Translated: CASSPPQGVSYEQYF.